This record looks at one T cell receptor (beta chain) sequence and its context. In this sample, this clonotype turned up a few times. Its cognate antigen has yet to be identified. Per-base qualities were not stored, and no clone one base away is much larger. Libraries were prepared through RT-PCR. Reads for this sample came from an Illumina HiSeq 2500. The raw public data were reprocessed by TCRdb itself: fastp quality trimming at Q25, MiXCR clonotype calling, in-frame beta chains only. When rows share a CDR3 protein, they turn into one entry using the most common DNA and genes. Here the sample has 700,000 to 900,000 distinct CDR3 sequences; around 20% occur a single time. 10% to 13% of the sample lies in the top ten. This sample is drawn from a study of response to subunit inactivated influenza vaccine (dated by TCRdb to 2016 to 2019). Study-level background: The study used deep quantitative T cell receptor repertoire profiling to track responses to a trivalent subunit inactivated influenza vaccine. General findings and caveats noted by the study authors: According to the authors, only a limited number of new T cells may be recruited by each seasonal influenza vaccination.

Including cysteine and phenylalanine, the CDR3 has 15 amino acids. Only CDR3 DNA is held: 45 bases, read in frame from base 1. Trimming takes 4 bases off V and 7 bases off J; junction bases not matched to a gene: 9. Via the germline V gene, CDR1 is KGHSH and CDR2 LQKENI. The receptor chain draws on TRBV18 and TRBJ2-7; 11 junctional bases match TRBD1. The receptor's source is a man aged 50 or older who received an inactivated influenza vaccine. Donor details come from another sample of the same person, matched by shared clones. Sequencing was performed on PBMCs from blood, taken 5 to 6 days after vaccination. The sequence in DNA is TGTGCCAGCTCACGGACCGGGACAGGGGGTTATGAGCAGTACTTC. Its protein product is CASSRTGTGGYEQYF.